These 21 T cell receptor beta chains originate from one sample sequenced in a study of CD8 T cells in Susac syndrome. Reverse transcription of roughly 0.5 to 1 ug RNA used random hexamers. Each CDR3 protein is one row after TCRdb ran MiXCR on the immunoSEQ multiplex PCR reads. The repertoire includes about 69,000 distinct CDR3 sequences, around 95% of them detected once, and about 0.25% sits in the top ten. What was sequenced was CD8+ T cells from PBMCs. All receptors derive from a human donor in good health.

The rearrangement uses TRBV4-1 and TRBJ2-7; D gene ambiguous. The V and J ends lost 2 bases and 1 base respectively, with 6 bases between them. CDR3 size: 13 residues. Germline loops: CDR1 MGHRA, CDR2 YSYEKL. Here the CDR3 DNA reads TGCGCCAGCAGCCAATCACCTTCCTACGAGCAGTACTTC. It specifies CASSQSPSYEQYF.

The genes are TRBV19 and TRBJ1-5, with no clear D. The CDR3 length is 15 residues. V gave up 5 bases and J gave up 0 bases, with 11 bases separating them. Germline CDR1 reads LNHDA; CDR2 reads SQIVND (reference sequence). CDR3 residues: CASSPRGYSNQPQHF. For the CDR3, the DNA is TGTGCCAGTAGTCCCCGGGGTTATAGCAATCAGCCCCAGCATTTT. The full variable domain, in which reference TRBV19 and TRBJ1-5 provide the parts outside the CDR3, is DGGITQSPKYLFRKEGQNVTLSCEQNLNHDAMYWYRQDPGQGLRLIYYSQIVNDFQKGDIAEGYSVSREKKESFPLTVTSAQKNPTAFYLCASSPRGYSNQPQHFGDGTRLSIL.

The rearrangement links TRBV19 to TRBJ1-2; D gene uncertain. The germline V and J ends were trimmed by 7 bases and 8 bases, with 17 bases remaining between them. CDR3 length: 13 residues. The germline V gene encodes CDR1 LNHDA and CDR2 SQIVND (reference sequence). In DNA form, the CDR3 reads TGTGCCAGTACCCTATCCGAGTGGGTCGGCTACACCTTC. It yields the protein CASTLSEWVGYTF.

V and J are TRBV28 and TRBJ2-2; D might be TRBD1 (6 bases). This CDR3 region has 18 residues. From germline, CDR1 is MDHEN and CDR2 SYDVKM. Trimming stripped 6 bases from V and 5 bases from J, with 25 bases between. CDR3 nucleotide sequence: TGTGCCAGCAGCCGACCGGAGGACAGCGGCATTGGGACCGGGGAGCTGTTTTTT. It is translated as CASSRPEDSGIGTGELFF.

This chain joins TRBV13 and TRBJ1-2; a possible D gene is TRBD1 (5 bases). The V gene lost 0 bases and the J gene lost 8 bases, with 16 bases spanning the gap. There are 15 residues in the CDR3. Germline assignment: CDR1 PRHDT and CDR2 FYEKMQ (reference sequence). CDR3 sequence (DNA): TGTGCCAGCAGCTTAGGGCCTCTGAGGGGCGGAGGCTACACCTTC. Its translation: CASSLGPLRGGGYTF.

In this sample, this clonotype turned up once. This chain connects TRBV12-3 or TRBV12-4 to TRBJ2-2, with no clear D. V was trimmed by 5 bases and J by 2 bases, leaving 6 bases between them. This CDR3 comprises 13 residues. The CDR3 sequence: CASSNPNTGELFF. The CDR3 DNA reads TGTGCCAGCAGTAACCCCAACACCGGGGAGCTGTTTTTT.

The V gene is TRBV6-1, the J gene TRBJ2-3; tentatively, D is TRBD1 (6 bases). CDR3 length: 13 amino acids. CDR1 is MNHNS and CDR2 is SASEGT in the germline V gene. V dropped 6 bases and J dropped 6 bases, with 13 bases sitting between them. CDR3 DNA sequence: TGTGCCAGCAGCCCTGACCAGGGGGATACGCAGTATTTT. Protein sequence: CASSPDQGDTQYF.

This sequence joins TRBV3-1 and TRBJ2-1; 10 bases align to TRBD2. The V gene's germline CDR1 is LGHDT and CDR2 YNNKEL (reference sequence). The V segment lost 1 base and the J segment 10 bases; nucleotides outside the gene matches: 7. This CDR3 is 15 amino acids long. The CDR3 bases are TGTGCCAGCAGCCAAGCCCAAGCGGGGGGGCCCGAGCAGTTCTTC. Translation gives CASSQAQAGGPEQFF.

This chain connects TRBV9 to TRBJ1-1; D is uncertain. The germline V and J ends were trimmed by 3 bases and 4 bases, with 19 bases remaining between them. Looked up from germline, CDR1 is SGDLS and CDR2 is YYNGEE. The CDR3 spans 16 residues. The CDR3 bases are TGTGCCAGCAGCGCCGATGGCGGAGGGTTTCGCACTGAAGCTTTCTTT. It encodes CASSADGGGFRTEAFF. Supplemented by reference TRBV9 and TRBJ1-1, the full variable domain reads DSGVTQTPKHLITATGQRVTLRCSPRSGDLSVYWYQQSLDQGLQFLIQYYNGEERAKGNILERFSAQQFPDLHSELNLSSLELGDSALYFCASSADGGGFRTEAFFGQGTRLTVV.

The genes are TRBV12-3 or TRBV12-4 and TRBJ1-4; D remains ambiguous. V was pared by 6 bases and J by 8 bases, with 13 bases between. The CDR3 runs 13 residues. The CDR3 reads CASSPRRGEKLFF. CDR3 coding DNA: TGTGCCAGCAGCCCCCGGCGAGGAGAAAAACTGTTTTTT.

The chain employs TRBV7-9 and TRBJ1-5; the D gene is possibly TRBD1 (6 bases). Germline CDR1 SEHNR, CDR2 FQNEAQ (reference sequence). The CDR3 runs to 17 residues. The V end lost 5 bases, the J end lost 3 bases, and 20 bases lay between the germline ends. The CDR3 loop reads CASSLGTGTTFNQPQHF. In nucleotides, the CDR3 is TGTGCCAGCAGCCTAGGGACCGGGACAACCTTCAATCAGCCCCAGCATTTT.

The chain couples TRBV9 to TRBJ2-2, with TRBD2 matching 7 bases. This CDR3 is 16 amino acids long. Germline V CDR1 and CDR2: SGDLS, YYNGEE. V lost 4 bases to trimming and J lost 6 bases; unmatched junction nucleotides: 12. CDR3 in amino acids: CASSPPVGGVAGELFF. For the CDR3, the DNA is TGTGCCAGCAGCCCCCCCGTGGGGGGGGTGGCCGGGGAGCTGTTTTTT.

The chain is built from TRBV29-1 and TRBJ1-4; perhaps TRBD1 as D (5 bases). Germline V CDR1 and CDR2: SQVTM, ANQGSEA. The germline V and J ends were trimmed by 2 bases and 8 bases, with 15 bases remaining between them. CDR3 length: 14 residues. The CDR3 DNA is TGCAGCGTTGAATCTGGGAAAGGGACGGAAAAACTGTTTTTT. This gives the protein CSVESGKGTEKLFF.

The rearrangement uses TRBV19 and TRBJ2-1; TRBD2 might be the D (6 bases). Trimming removed 7 bases from V and 3 bases from J, with 10 bases in between. CDR3 length: 13 amino acids. Germline V CDR1 and CDR2: LNHDA, SQIVND (reference sequence). CDR3 protein: CASTLGGYNEQFF. The CDR3 nucleotides are TGTGCCAGTACTCTGGGGGGCTACAATGAGCAGTTCTTC.

As regards this clonotype: The DNA is omitted, as the CDR3 cannot be located on it reliably, and the CDR3 follows TCRdb's listing. The CDR3 reads CSVSGQGPYNEQFF. The rearrangement joins TRBV29-1 to TRBJ2-1; the tabulated D call, TRBD1, remains unverified against the DNA. CDR1 and CDR2 (germline): SQVTM, ANQGSEA. The CDR3 spans 14 residues, counting both ends.

V gene TRBV14 combines with J gene TRBJ1-1, with D perhaps matching TRBD1 (5 bases). Trimming took 5 bases from V and 4 from J, leaving 14 bases between them. This CDR3 region has 14 residues. Germline assignment: CDR1 SGHDN and CDR2 FVKESK. The CDR3 sequence is CASSDLTVPTEAFF. In DNA form, the CDR3 reads TGTGCCAGCAGCGACTTGACAGTTCCCACTGAAGCTTTCTTT.

Note on this clonotype: Germline and junction disagree at one end, which may indicate a read error. The chain combines TRBV18 with TRBJ1-2; D perhaps matches TRBD1 (5 bases). Germline CDR1 and CDR2: KGHSH and LQKENI. The CDR3 consists of 12 residues. The DNA of the CDR3 is TGTGCCAGCTCCACCCCAGGGACTTACGTCTCCTTC. Its protein product is CASSTPGTYVSF.

V is TRBV20-1 and J is TRBJ2-7; weak D call: TRBD2 (5 bases). The V and J ends lost 5 bases and 2 bases respectively, with 13 bases between them. Germline V lookup: CDR1 DFQATT, CDR2 SNEGSKA (reference sequence). The CDR3 consists of 13 residues. Written as DNA, the CDR3 is TGCAGTGCTGGAGGAAGGTCAGCCTACGAGCAGTACGTC. Amino acid sequence: CSAGGRSAYEQYV.

This clonotype was observed a single time. The gene calls are TRBV7-3 and TRBJ2-3; D unresolved. Germline-derived CDR1 and CDR2 are SGHTA and FQGTGA. Trimming stripped 5 bases from V and 5 bases from J, with 14 bases between. The CDR3 has 14 residues. The CDR3 nucleotides are TGTGCCAGCAGCCCCATCGGCGGTCAAGATACGCAGTATTTT. Protein: CASSPIGGQDTQYF.

This chain links TRBV7-9 with TRBJ2-7; no firm D call. V was pared by 1 base and J by 7 bases, with 14 bases between. The length of the CDR3 is 14 residues. Per germline, CDR1 SEHNR and CDR2 FQNEAQ (reference sequence). The CDR3 reads CASSLVTPSEEQYF. For the CDR3, the DNA is TGTGCCAGCAGCTTAGTGACCCCGTCGGAGGAGCAGTACTTC.

V is TRBV7-8 and J is TRBJ2-3, with TRBD2 identical over 7 bases. The J segment lost 6 bases and the V segment lost 5 bases, leaving 5 bases of the junction unmatched. Germline V gene sequence: CDR1 SGHVS, CDR2 FQNEAQ. The CDR3 sequence is 13 residues long. The DNA for the CDR3 is TGTGCCAGCAGCCGTGGGAGGGTGGATACGCAGTATTTT. Amino acid sequence: CASSRGRVDTQYF.